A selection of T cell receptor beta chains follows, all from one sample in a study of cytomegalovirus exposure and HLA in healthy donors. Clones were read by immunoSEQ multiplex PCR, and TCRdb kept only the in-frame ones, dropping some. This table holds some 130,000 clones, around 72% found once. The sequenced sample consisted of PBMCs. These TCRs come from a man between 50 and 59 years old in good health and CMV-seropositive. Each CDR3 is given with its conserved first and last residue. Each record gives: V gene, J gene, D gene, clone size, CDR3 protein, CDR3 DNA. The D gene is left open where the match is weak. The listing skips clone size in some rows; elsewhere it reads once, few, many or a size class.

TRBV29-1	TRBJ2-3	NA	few	CSLEVGGDTQYF	TGCAGCCTCGAAGTGGGGGGAGATACGCAGTATTTT
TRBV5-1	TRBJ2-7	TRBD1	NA	CASSREGTGAYEQYF	TGCGCCAGCAGCCGAGAGGGGACAGGGGCCTACGAGCAGTACTTC
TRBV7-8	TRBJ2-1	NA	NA	CASSLVTGRVSNEQFF	TGTGCCAGCAGCTTGGTAACAGGGCGGGTCTCCAATGAGCAGTTCTTC
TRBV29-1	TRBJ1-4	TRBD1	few	CSVEGGQGREKLFF	TGCAGCGTTGAAGGAGGACAGGGGAGGGAAAAACTGTTTTTT
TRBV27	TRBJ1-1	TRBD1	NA	CASSPPGTGLNTEAFF	TGTGCCAGCAGTCCGCCCGGGACAGGTTTGAACACTGAAGCTTTCTTT
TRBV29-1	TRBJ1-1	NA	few	CSVDQVPEAFF	TGCAGCGTTGACCAGGTACCTGAAGCTTTCTTT
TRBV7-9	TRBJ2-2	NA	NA	CASSLAPGTGELFF	TGTGCCAGCAGCTTAGCCCCGGGCACCGGGGAGCTGTTTTTT
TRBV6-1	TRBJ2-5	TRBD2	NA	CASILTSGIETQYF	TGTGCCAGCATTCTGACTAGCGGGATAGAGACCCAGTACTTC
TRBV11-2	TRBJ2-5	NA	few	CASSLGPQGYF	TGTGCCAGCAGCCTGGGGCCCCAGGGATACTTC
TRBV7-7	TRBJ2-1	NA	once	CASSLSAENNEQFF	TGTGCTAGCAGCTTAAGCGCGGAGAACAATGAGCAGTTCTTC
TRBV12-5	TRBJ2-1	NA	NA	CASGVSGAFNEQFF	TGTGCTAGTGGGGTTAGCGGAGCTTTCAATGAGCAGTTCTTC
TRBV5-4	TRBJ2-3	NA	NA	CASSLKLAGGTDTQYF	TGTGCCAGCAGCTTGAAGTTGGCAGGGGGCACAGATACGCAGTATTTT
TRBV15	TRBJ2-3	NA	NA	CATSPQGASGAGDTQYF	TGTGCCACCAGCCCCCAGGGGGCTAGCGGGGCCGGAGATACGCAGTATTTT
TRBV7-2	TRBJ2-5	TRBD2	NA	CASRLGTSGGETQYF	TGTGCCAGCAGGTTGGGGACTAGCGGAGGAGAGACCCAGTACTTC
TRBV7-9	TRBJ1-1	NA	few	CASSASGTTAEAFF	TGTGCCAGCAGCGCGTCCGGGACAACGGCTGAAGCTTTCTTT
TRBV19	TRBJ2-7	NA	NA	CASSIVVTVAYEQYF	TGTGCCAGTAGTATAGTGGTAACAGTCGCCTACGAGCAGTACTTC
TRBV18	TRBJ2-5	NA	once	CASSSSYRFQETQYF	TGTGCCAGCTCATCTTCTTACCGTTTCCAGGAGACCCAGTACTTC
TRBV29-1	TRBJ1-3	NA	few	CSVRGMGNTIYF	TGCAGCGTCAGGGGAATGGGAAACACCATATATTTT
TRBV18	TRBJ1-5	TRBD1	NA	CASSKGAPDQPQHF	TGTGCCAGCTCGAAGGGGGCTCCAGATCAGCCCCAGCATTTT
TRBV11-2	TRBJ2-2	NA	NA	CASSSPNGELFF	TGTGCCAGCAGCAGCCCCAACGGGGAGCTGTTTTTT
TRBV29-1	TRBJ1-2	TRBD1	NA	CSVEDSFRTGFYGYTF	TGCAGCGTTGAAGATAGTTTCAGGACAGGGTTCTATGGCTACACCTTC
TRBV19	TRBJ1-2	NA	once	CASSIQQGLRRYTF	TGTGCCAGTAGTATACAACAGGGCTTACGCCGCTACACCTTC
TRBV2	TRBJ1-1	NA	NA	CASRPVLNTEAFF	TGTGCCAGCAGGCCAGTCCTGAACACTGAAGCTTTCTTT
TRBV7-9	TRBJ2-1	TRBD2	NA	CASSPGLTSGVEQFF	TGTGCCAGCAGCCCCGGTTTGACTAGCGGGGTTGAGCAGTTCTTC
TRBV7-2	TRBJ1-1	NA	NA	CASSLMVSVNTEAFF	TGTGCCAGCAGCTTAATGGTGTCGGTGAACACTGAAGCTTTCTTT
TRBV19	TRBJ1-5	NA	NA	CASSLGTRSNQPQHF	TGTGCCAGTAGTCTTGGGACAAGGAGCAATCAGCCCCAGCATTTT
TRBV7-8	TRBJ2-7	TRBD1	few	CASRSGTGHTLIPYEQYF	TGTGCCAGCAGATCCGGGACAGGGCACACCCTTATTCCCTACGAGCAGTACTTC
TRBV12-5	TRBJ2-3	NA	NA	CASGLLTDTQYF	TGTGCTAGTGGTTTGCTAACAGATACGCAGTATTTT
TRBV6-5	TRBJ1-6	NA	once	CASSYGGQNSLLHF	TGTGCCAGCAGTTACGGTGGACAGAATTCACTCCTCCACTTT
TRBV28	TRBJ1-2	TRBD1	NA	CASKFPTGTTTGDGYTF	TGTGCCAGCAAGTTCCCCACCGGCACTACGACAGGGGACGGCTACACCTTC
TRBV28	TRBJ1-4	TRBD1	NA	CAVRGQDATNEKLFF	TGTGCCGTCAGAGGACAGGATGCAACTAATGAAAAACTGTTTTTT
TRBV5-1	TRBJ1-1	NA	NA	CASSLSALGKAFF	TGCGCCAGCAGTCTCAGCGCCCTCGGGAAAGCTTTCTTT
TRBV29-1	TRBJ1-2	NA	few	CSGVTGYGYTF	TGCAGCGGAGTTACAGGTTATGGCTACACCTTC
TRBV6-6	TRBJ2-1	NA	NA	CAETVDSSYNEQFF	TGTGCAGAGACCGTGGACAGCTCCTACAATGAGCAGTTCTTC
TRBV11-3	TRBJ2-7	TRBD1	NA	CASSLGQGSHEQYF	TGTGCCAGCAGCTTAGGACAGGGTTCCCACGAGCAGTACTTC
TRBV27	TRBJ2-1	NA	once	CASSLGYSGTLMGQFF	TGTGCCAGCAGTTTAGGTTACAGCGGAACTTTAATGGGGCAGTTCTTC
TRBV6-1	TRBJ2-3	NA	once	CASSEAGGTQYF	TGTGCCAGCAGTGAAGCTGGAGGTACGCAGTATTTT
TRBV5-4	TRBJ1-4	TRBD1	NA	CASSSPGQGMGTNEKLFF	TGTGCCAGCAGCTCCCCGGGACAGGGCATGGGGACTAATGAAAAACTGTTTTTT
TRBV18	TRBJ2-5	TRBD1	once	CASSLGQGETQYF	TGTGCCAGCTCCCTCGGACAGGGAGAGACCCAGTACTTC
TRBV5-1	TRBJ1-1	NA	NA	CASSSGHLGVGSMNTEAFF	TGCGCCAGCAGCTCGGGACACCTGGGCGTCGGTAGCATGAACACTGAAGCTTTCTTT
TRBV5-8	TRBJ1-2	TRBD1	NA	CASSRDRLNYGYTF	TGTGCCAGCAGCCGGGACAGACTTAACTATGGCTACACCTTC
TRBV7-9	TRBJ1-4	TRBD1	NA	CSSSFIGTGDTEKLFF	TGTTCCAGCAGTTTTATCGGGACAGGGGATACTGAAAAACTGTTTTTT
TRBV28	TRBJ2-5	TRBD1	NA	CASSDRVETQYF	TGTGCCAGCAGCGACAGGGTAGAGACCCAGTACTTC
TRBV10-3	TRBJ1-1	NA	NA	CAISESRNTEAFF	TGTGCCATCAGTGAGTCCCGGAACACTGAAGCTTTCTTT
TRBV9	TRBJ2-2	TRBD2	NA	CASSASTSGNVNTGELFF	TGTGCCAGCAGCGCGTCGACTAGCGGGAATGTGAACACCGGGGAGCTGTTTTTT
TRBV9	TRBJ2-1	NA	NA	CASSVGLNNEQFF	TGTGCCAGCAGCGTAGGGCTGAACAATGAGCAGTTCTTC
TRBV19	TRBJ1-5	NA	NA	CASSIALQPQHF	TGTGCCAGTAGTATAGCTCTTCAGCCCCAGCATTTT
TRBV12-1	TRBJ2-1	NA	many	CASSFPGNEQFF	TGTGCCAGCAGCTTCCCGGGCAATGAGCAGTTCTTC
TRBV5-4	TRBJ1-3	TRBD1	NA	CASSTGVDGNTIYF	TGTGCCAGCAGCACAGGGGTGGACGGAAACACCATATATTTT
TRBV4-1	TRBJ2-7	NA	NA	CVSSRPGLDDYEQYF	TGCGTCAGCAGCCGACCGGGACTCGATGACTACGAGCAGTACTTC
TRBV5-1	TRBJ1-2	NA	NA	CASSFDGSYGYTF	TGCGCCAGCAGCTTTGATGGCAGCTATGGCTACACCTTC
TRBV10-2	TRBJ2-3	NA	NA	CASGSRADTQYF	TGCGCCAGCGGAAGCAGGGCAGATACGCAGTATTTT
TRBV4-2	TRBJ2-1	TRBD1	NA	CASSQSGTGDYNEQFF	TGTGCCAGCAGCCAAAGTGGGACAGGGGATTACAATGAGCAGTTCTTC
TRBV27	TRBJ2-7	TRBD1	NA	CASSRDRVSYEQYF	TGTGCCAGCAGCCGGGACAGGGTTTCCTACGAGCAGTACTTC
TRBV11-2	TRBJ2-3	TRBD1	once	CASSSRQGETQYF	TGTGCCAGCAGCAGCCGACAGGGAGAGACGCAGTATTTT
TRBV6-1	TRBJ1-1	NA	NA	CASSEPTDTEAFF	TGTGCCAGCAGTGAACCTACTGACACTGAAGCTTTCTTT
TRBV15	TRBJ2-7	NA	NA	CATSRGAGVDEQYF	TGTGCCACCAGCAGAGGGGCAGGTGTCGACGAGCAGTACTTC